This is a list of T cell receptor beta chains from one sample in a study of cytomegalovirus exposure and HLA in healthy donors. Libraries were prepared by immunoSEQ multiplex PCR; TCRdb keeps only in-frame clonotypes and omits some of them. The sample carries 150,000 or so clones, more than 70% recorded once. Sequencing input: PBMCs. The receptor set was obtained from a male donor in good health and CMV-seropositive. Both conserved end residues are part of each CDR3. The D gene is left open where the match is weak. Clone size is not always given. Where it is, it says once, few, many or a class for expanded clones.

DNA,CDR3,V,J,length,D,size
TGTGCCAGCAGTGTGGCAGGTACCCACTACAATGAGCAGTTCTTC,CASSVAGTHYNEQFF,TRBV2,TRBJ2-1,15,-,-
TGTGCCGCCGTAGGGAGTGGCACAGATACGCAGTATTTT,CAAVGSGTDTQYF,TRBV10-3,TRBJ2-3,13,-,-
TGTGCCAGCAGCCCGGACACCACTGAAGCTTTCTTT,CASSPDTTEAFF,TRBV7-2,TRBJ1-1,12,-,-
TGTGCCAGCAGCTTAGTAGTGACAGGGGGGATCGGCGGGATCTACGAGCAGTACTTC,CASSLVVTGGIGGIYEQYF,TRBV11-2,TRBJ2-7,19,TRBD1,-
TGTGCCAGCAGCCAACAGACAGCCCAGCATGAAGCTTTCTTT,CASSQQTAQHEAFF,TRBV4-2,TRBJ1-1,14,-,-
TGCAGTGCTTTGGGGGGCTACGAGCAGTACTTC,CSALGGYEQYF,TRBV20-1,TRBJ2-7,11,-,-
TGTGCCAGCAGTTTATACATCGGGGGAGGAGGAAACACCGGGGAGCTGTTTTTT,CASSLYIGGGGNTGELFF,TRBV27,TRBJ2-2,18,-,-
TGTGCCAGTAGTATACTTCCGCGACAGGGGAATACTGAAGCTTTCTTT,CASSILPRQGNTEAFF,TRBV19,TRBJ1-1,16,TRBD1,once
TGTGCCAGCAGTGAAGCTGCAGGGGGCCGCAATCAGCCCCAGCATTTT,CASSEAAGGRNQPQHF,TRBV6-1,TRBJ1-5,16,TRBD1,-
TGTGCCAGCAGTAACTCCTTGTACGAGCAGTACTTC,CASSNSLYEQYF,TRBV6-1,TRBJ2-7,12,-,-
TGTGCCAGCTCACCGCCGGGACTAGCGGGATTAGGGGCCCAGTACTTC,CASSPPGLAGLGAQYF,TRBV18,TRBJ2-5,16,TRBD2,-
TGTGCCAGCAGCTCAAATGTACTAGCGGGAGGGCCGATTTATGAGCAGTTCTTC,CASSSNVLAGGPIYEQFF,TRBV7-3,TRBJ2-1,18,TRBD2,-
TGTGCCAGCAGCTTAACCGCGGGACAGGGCTTTATCGAGCAGTTCTTC,CASSLTAGQGFIEQFF,TRBV11-2,TRBJ2-1,16,TRBD1,-
TGTGCCAGCAGCCCCCACGCGCCAGGGACTCAAAACACCATATATTTT,CASSPHAPGTQNTIYF,TRBV7-2,TRBJ1-3,16,-,-
TGTGCCAGCAGCTTGGCGGGACTAGCGGGACCGAACACCGGGGAGCTGTTTTTT,CASSLAGLAGPNTGELFF,TRBV5-6,TRBJ2-2,18,TRBD2,-
TGTGCCAGCAGTTTATCGAGGACAGGGGGCTTCTATGGCTACACCTTC,CASSLSRTGGFYGYTF,TRBV27,TRBJ1-2,16,TRBD1,-
TGTGCCAGCTCCCCTGGTGGGAGCGGGAGTGACGGGGAGCTGTTTTTT,CASSPGGSGSDGELFF,TRBV6-4,TRBJ2-2,16,TRBD2,-
TGTGCCAGCAGTCCGACCGGACTAGCGGGCGGCACAGATACGCAGTATTTT,CASSPTGLAGGTDTQYF,TRBV2,TRBJ2-3,17,TRBD2,-
TGTGCCAGCAGTTCCAATACGCAGTATTTT,CASSSNTQYF,TRBV6-5,TRBJ2-3,10,-,-
TGTGCCAGTGAAGGGGATTCCAACTATGGCTACACCTTC,CASEGDSNYGYTF,TRBV28,TRBJ1-2,13,-,-
TGTGCCAGCAGTTCCCCGGACAGAAATGGGATTGAGGATCAGCCCCAGCATTTT,CASSSPDRNGIEDQPQHF,TRBV28,TRBJ1-5,18,-,-
TGTGCCAGCAGCCTGGGGACTAGCGGGAGTAGGGAGACCCAGTACTTC,CASSLGTSGSRETQYF,TRBV7-3,TRBJ2-5,16,TRBD2,-
TGTGCCAGCAGCTTACAGGGGGCGCGACCCAAGACGGAGACCCAGTACTTC,CASSLQGARPKTETQYF,TRBV21-1,TRBJ2-5,17,-,few
TGCGCCAGCAGCTTGGATGGACAAAGAGTCTACGAGCAGTACTTC,CASSLDGQRVYEQYF,TRBV5-1,TRBJ2-7,15,-,few
TGTGCCAGCAGTGACGACAGGACCAATCAGCCCCAGCATTTT,CASSDDRTNQPQHF,TRBV6-1,TRBJ1-5,14,-,-
TGTGCCAGCAGTTACTCGAGGGGGTACGAGCAGTACTTC,CASSYSRGYEQYF,TRBV6-5,TRBJ2-7,13,-,few
TGTGCCAGCAGAACAGGGAAAGGAGGCTATGGCTACACCTTC,CASRTGKGGYGYTF,TRBV6-5,TRBJ1-2,14,-,-
TGTGCCAGCAGTTTAGGTGGGACAGGGGAATTGAACACTGAAGCTTTCTTT,CASSLGGTGELNTEAFF,TRBV27,TRBJ1-1,17,TRBD1,-
TGCAGCGTTGAACGCGGGGAGAACACTGAAGCTTTCTTT,CSVERGENTEAFF,TRBV29-1,TRBJ1-1,13,-,-
TGTGCCGCCAGGGACTCGGCCTACGAGCAGTACTTC,CAARDSAYEQYF,TRBV5-8,TRBJ2-7,12,-,-
TGCAGCGTTGACTACGGGACTATCTCCTACAATGAGCAGTTCTTC,CSVDYGTISYNEQFF,TRBV29-1,TRBJ2-1,15,TRBD2,-
TGTGCCAGTAGACCCGAAGGCGGTAGCGGGGGGAGCTCCTACAATGAGCAGTTCTTC,CASRPEGGSGGSSYNEQFF,TRBV19,TRBJ2-1,19,TRBD2,-
TGTGCCAGCAGCGCCCTAAACACTGAAGCTTTCTTT,CASSALNTEAFF,TRBV9,TRBJ1-1,12,-,-
TGTGCCAGTAGTATAAGGACTCCCTACAATGAGCAGTTCTTC,CASSIRTPYNEQFF,TRBV19,TRBJ2-1,14,-,-
TGTGCCAGCAGCTTGGACCAGGACACCGGGGAGCTGTTTTTT,CASSLDQDTGELFF,TRBV5-4,TRBJ2-2,14,-,-
TGTGCCAGCAGTGTCTCAGTCACAGATACGCAGTATTTT,CASSVSVTDTQYF,TRBV28,TRBJ2-3,13,-,-
TGTGCCAGCAGCTGGGGACTAGCGGGAGTGAGTTACAATGAGCAGTTCTTC,CASSWGLAGVSYNEQFF,TRBV7-8,TRBJ2-1,17,TRBD2,-
TGTGCCAGCAGCCCGTCTGTGTTCCAAGAGACCCAGTACTTC,CASSPSVFQETQYF,TRBV11-3,TRBJ2-5,14,-,-
TGCGCCAGCAGCCTCTTAGCGGGAGGGGGCTCCTACAATGAGCAGTTCTTC,CASSLLAGGGSYNEQFF,TRBV4-3,TRBJ2-1,17,TRBD2,few
TGTGCCACCAGCTTACCTTTAGCGGGAAAAAACATTCAGTACTTC,CATSLPLAGKNIQYF,TRBV15,TRBJ2-4,15,TRBD2,-
TGTGCCAGTAGTGTCACTGTTTCGAGCGGGAGCTACGAGCAGTACTTC,CASSVTVSSGSYEQYF,TRBV19,TRBJ2-7,16,TRBD2,-
TGTGCCAGTAGTATAGGGGTAGCGGGGTCCGGGGAGCAGTACTTC,CASSIGVAGSGEQYF,TRBV19,TRBJ2-7,15,TRBD2,once
TGTGCCATCAAGGGACAGGGGATAACCGGGGAGCTGTTTTTT,CAIKGQGITGELFF,TRBV10-3,TRBJ2-2,14,TRBD1,-
TGTGCCAGCAGCCCTACAGGGATGGTTCAGTACTTC,CASSPTGMVQYF,TRBV6-5,TRBJ2-7,12,-,once
TGTGCCAGCAGCGTAGCGGGAGAGAAGACCCAGTACTTC,CASSVAGEKTQYF,TRBV9,TRBJ2-5,13,-,-
TGCGCCAGCAGCTCAGGGGCCGCCTATGGCTACACCTTC,CASSSGAAYGYTF,TRBV5-1,TRBJ1-2,13,-,-
TGTGCCTGGAGGCTGACAGGGGGTTACTATGGCTACACCTTC,CAWRLTGGYYGYTF,TRBV30,TRBJ1-2,14,TRBD1,once
TGTGCCAGCAGCCAAGGCTGGACTAGCGGGACCTCCAGCACAGATACGCAGTATTTT,CASSQGWTSGTSSTDTQYF,TRBV14,TRBJ2-3,19,TRBD2,-
TGTGCCAGCGCCCCACTAGCGGACAATGAGCAGTTCTTC,CASAPLADNEQFF,TRBV10-3,TRBJ2-1,13,TRBD2,once
TGTGCCAGTAGTATACGGTCGGGATGGAGAGAGACCCAGTACTTC,CASSIRSGWRETQYF,TRBV19,TRBJ2-5,15,-,-
TGTGCCAGCAGTTACGGGGGACAGGTCACCTACGAGCAGTACTTC,CASSYGGQVTYEQYF,TRBV11-3,TRBJ2-7,15,TRBD1,-